The sequence of this TCR beta chain was determined in a study of T cell responses to AZD1222 COVID-19 vaccine. Concerning this clone: Its antigen is unknown.

Study-wide results and limits: Baseline serostatus was positive in only a handful of AZD1222 recipients.

Repertoires were generated with immunoSEQ multiplex PCR, while TCRdb's copy carries only in-frame clones and drops some. The sample yields 95,000 to 150,000 clones, approximately 85% seen once. This CDR3 is built from 16 residues. The germline gives CDR1 MGHRA, CDR2 YSYEKL. V lost 4 bases and J lost 1; bases outside the gene matches: 7. Sequencing was performed on peripheral blood, taken on day 0 of AZD1222 vaccination. This clonotype was sampled from an adult in good health. The genes are TRBV4-1 and TRBJ2-3; TRBD1 matches 8 bases. The CDR3: CASSPRQGPGTDTQYF. The CDR3 region has the DNA TGCGCCAGCAGCCCCCGACAGGGGCCCGGCACAGATACGCAGTATTTT.